This T cell receptor beta chain derives from a study of a mutant IDH1 vaccine in newly diagnosed glioma. Overall study: During weeks 1, 3, 5, 7, 11, 15, 19 and 23, patients received eight vaccinations. The start of vaccination came 4-6 weeks after radiotherapy alone, or with temozolomide cycles. The earlier regimen, radiotherapy, temozolomide, or both, was most often both.

Points on this clone: Its antigen remains unknown.

The time point denotes: week 5, during vaccination. In every dose of vaccine, 300 ug of mutant IDH1 20-mer peptide was given alongside topical imiquimod. Assay: immunoSEQ multiplex PCR; the TCRdb copy retains only in-frame clones and omits some. This table has fewer than 100,000 clones, 91% appearing once. The CDR3 extends over 14 amino acids. Deletions cut 8 bases from V and 2 bases from J, with 16 bases between. The germline V gene encodes CDR1 MNHNS and CDR2 SASEGT. The TCR comes from a woman aged 45 to 65 with glioma. The sample here was PBMCs, taken from a glioma patient whose treatment included an IDH1 peptide vaccine. The V and J genes are TRBV6-1 and TRBJ2-7; D gene uncertain. CDR3 protein: CASFSRNYPYEQYF. CDR3 coding DNA: TGTGCCAGCTTTAGTCGTAACTATCCCTACGAGCAGTACTTC.